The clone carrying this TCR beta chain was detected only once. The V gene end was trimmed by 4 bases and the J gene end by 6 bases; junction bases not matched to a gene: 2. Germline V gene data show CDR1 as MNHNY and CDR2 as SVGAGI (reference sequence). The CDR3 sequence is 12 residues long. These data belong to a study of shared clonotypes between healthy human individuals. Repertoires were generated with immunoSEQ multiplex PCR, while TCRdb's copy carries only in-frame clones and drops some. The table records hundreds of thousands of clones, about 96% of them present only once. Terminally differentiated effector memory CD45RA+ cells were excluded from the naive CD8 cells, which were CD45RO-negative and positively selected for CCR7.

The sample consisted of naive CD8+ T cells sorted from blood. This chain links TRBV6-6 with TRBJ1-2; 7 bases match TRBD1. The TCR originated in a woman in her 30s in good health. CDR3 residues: CASSLQGNGYTF. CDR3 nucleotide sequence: TGTGCCAGCAGTTTACAGGGGAATGGCTACACCTTC.